The entry below gives a single T cell receptor beta chain sequence along with its context. Its antigen is currently unknown. This record belongs to a study of T and B cells in COVID-19 patients. About the research overall: Peripheral blood came from COVID-19 patients with active infection or after recovery. At median age approximately 36 years, recovered patients were younger than active-infection patients at more than 65.

Each TRB amplification used about 230-550 ng of genomic DNA from blood. TRB rearrangements were amplified by multiplex PCR with BIOMED2 TRB-A/B primers. TCRdb re-analysed the multiplex PCR reads in MiXCR, keeping a single row per CDR3 protein. The sample has around 21,000 distinct CDR3 sequences, about a third seen once; the top ten hold 2% to 2.5%. Study conclusions and caveats: Blood from mildly ill patients while symptomatic, and early samples from severe cases, were scarce.

The CDR3 totals 13 residues. V was shortened by 6 bases and J by 7 bases, with 15 bases between the two germline ends. Germline-derived CDR1 and CDR2 are KGHSH and LQKENI. This TCR derives from a human donor who had recovered from COVID-19. V is TRBV18 and J is TRBJ1-1; D uncertain. Sequenced sample: blood. CDR3 region: CASSIRDRDEAFF. The CDR3 nucleotides are TGTGCCAGCTCGATAAGAGACCGCGATGAAGCTTTCTTT.